These 27 T cell receptor beta chains share one sample of origin, sequenced in a study of T cell responses to AZD1222 COVID-19 vaccine (dated by TCRdb to about 2021). Library prep was done by the immunoSEQ multiplex PCR assay. Imported from immuneACCESS, the table was reduced by TCRdb to in-frame sequences with V and J called. These copies leave out some clones; in studies compared against another copy, an unresolved V gene accounts for under half, and the cause of the remainder is not known. The sample table contains tens of thousands of clones; only one count was recorded for 75% to 95% of them. Approximately 6.3% of the sample belongs to the ten largest clones. Sample time point, as interpreted from the label and publication: about 28 days (+/-7) after the second vaccine dose. The meaning of the sample's treatment or condition label: meningococcal conjugate vaccine given as trial control. The specimen comprised peripheral blood, sampled 28 days after the second dose of the MenACWY control vaccine. The receptors here all came from an adult who received the MenACWY meningococcal vaccine as a control.

CDR3 amino acids: CASSSPGDAYGYTF. CDR3 bases: TGTGCCAGCAGCTCTCCGGGGGATGCCTATGGCTACACCTTC. The gene calls are TRBV7-9 and TRBJ1-2; D is perhaps TRBD1 (5 bases). The V gene's germline CDR1 is SEHNR and CDR2 FQNEAQ (reference sequence). CDR3 size: 14 residues. V lost 4 bases and J 4 bases, leaving 13 bases between the germline ends.

The chain is built from TRBV19 and TRBJ2-1; D may be TRBD1 (6 bases). V lost 4 bases and J lost 5, with 15 bases in between. Germline-derived CDR1 and CDR2 are LNHDA and SQIVND (reference sequence). There are 15 residues in the CDR3. The CDR3, as DNA: TGTGCCAGTAGTAAAGGGACACATCGGGACAATGAGCAGTTCTTC. It encodes CASSKGTHRDNEQFF.

The chain links TRBV19 to TRBJ2-2; TRBD2 matches 10 bases. Germline CDR1 LNHDA, CDR2 SQIVND (reference sequence). The CDR3 has 16 residues. V lost 3 bases, J lost 1 base, and 2 bases stayed unmatched. This CDR3 is CASSMGLAKNTGELFF. The DNA for the CDR3 is TGTGCCAGTAGTATGGGACTAGCGAAGAACACCGGGGAGCTGTTTTTT.

The chain has TRBV12-3 or TRBV12-4 and TRBJ1-5; TRBD1 matches at 8 bases. V shed 6 bases, J shed 6 bases, and the junction held 4 bases outside the gene matches. This CDR3 comprises 13 residues. CDR3 sequence reads: CASRQGGAQPQHF. CDR3 nucleotide sequence: TGTGCCAGCAGACAGGGGGGCGCTCAGCCCCAGCATTTT.

The chain links TRBV4-3 to TRBJ2-1; no clear D. CDR1 LGHNA and CDR2 YSLEER come from the germline V gene. The V gene lost 1 base and the J gene lost 9 bases, with 10 bases spanning the gap. The CDR3 runs to 13 residues. The CDR3, as DNA: TGCGCCAGCAGCCAAGTCGGAGAAAGTGAGCAGTTCTTC. As protein: CASSQVGESEQFF.

As concerns this clone: The sample has other DNA sequences that encode this CDR3 too. This chain uses TRBV6-5 with TRBJ1-1; no firm D call. Per the germline V gene, CDR1 is MNHEY and CDR2 is SVGAGI. This CDR3 has 12 residues. Trimming stripped 6 bases from V and 1 base from J, with 6 bases between. The CDR3 here is CASSQRNTEAFF. In DNA form, the CDR3 reads TGTGCCAGCAGCCAAAGGAACACTGAAGCTTTCTTT.

V usage is TRBV9 and J usage is TRBJ2-7; 7 nucleotides agree with TRBD2. With V trimmed by 1 base and J by 2 bases, 6 bases remained unmatched. The V gene's germline CDR1 is SGDLS and CDR2 YYNGEE. This CDR3 is built from 15 residues. As DNA, the CDR3 is TGTGCCAGCAGCGTATCGCTAGCGGAGACCTACGAGCAGTACTTC. It codes for CASSVSLAETYEQYF.

The rearrangement links TRBV5-1 to TRBJ2-1; D is unclear. This CDR3 spans 12 amino acids. V lost 4 bases and J 6 bases, leaving 8 bases between the germline ends. CDR1 is SGHRS and CDR2 is YFSETQ in the germline V gene. Here the CDR3 reads CASSQLPNEQFF. As DNA, the CDR3 is TGCGCCAGCAGCCAACTACCCAATGAGCAGTTCTTC.

The rearrangement links TRBV28 to TRBJ1-1; D not certain. This CDR3 is built from 13 residues. Trimming cost V 6 bases and J 0 bases, with 8 bases left between them. The germline gives CDR1 MDHEN, CDR2 SYDVKM. Written as DNA, the CDR3 is TGTGCCAGCAGCCCGGTCCTGAACACTGAAGCTTTCTTT. Protein product: CASSPVLNTEAFF.

Here the CDR3 reads CASRVGDREAFF. The CDR3 DNA is TGTGCCAGCAGGGTAGGGGACAGGGAAGCTTTCTTT. V gene TRBV13 combines with J gene TRBJ1-1; 8 bases line up with TRBD1. This CDR3 is 12 amino acids long. Germline V gene sequence: CDR1 PRHDT, CDR2 FYEKMQ (reference sequence). Trimming cost V 6 bases and J 8 bases; bases outside gene matches: 5.

V and J are TRBV5-8 and TRBJ1-5; 7 nucleotides line up with TRBD1. V gave up 1 base and J gave up 0 bases; unmatched junction bases: 7. CDR1 is SGHTS, CDR2 YDEGEE, per germline. This CDR3 has 17 residues. The CDR3 region has the DNA TGTGCCAGCAGCTTGTGGTGGGACAGATATAGCAATCAGCCCCAGCATTTT. This translates into CASSLWWDRYSNQPQHF.

This clone has only one observation. The genes are TRBV18 and TRBJ2-1; D is possibly TRBD2 (6 bases). Germline assignment: CDR1 KGHSH and CDR2 LQKENI. This CDR3 spans 14 amino acids. Between the trimmed V and J ends, which lost 6 bases and 4 bases, there was a span of 13 bases. CDR3 amino acids: CASSGGNVYNEQFF. In DNA, the CDR3 is TGTGCCAGCTCCGGCGGGAATGTTTACAATGAGCAGTTCTTC.

This sequence joins TRBV5-1 and TRBJ2-3; TRBD1 matches at 7 bases. The CDR3 runs 16 residues. The V segment lost 0 bases and the J segment 3 bases; nucleotides outside the gene matches: 7. Per the germline V gene, CDR1 is SGHRS and CDR2 is YFSETQ. The DNA of the CDR3 is TGCGCCAGCAGCTTGGTAGGAGCGACAGGGACAGATACGCAGTATTTT. Translating gives CASSLVGATGTDTQYF. The full variable domain, with the rest looked up from reference TRBV5-1 and TRBJ2-3, is KAGVTQTPRYLIKTRGQQVTLSCSPISGHRSVSWYQQTPGQGLQFLFEYFSETQRNKGNFPGRFSGRQFSNSRSEMNVSTLELGDSALYLCASSLVGATGTDTQYFGPGTRLTVL.

This clone is a singleton in its sample. V is TRBV6-5 and J is TRBJ2-7; no firm D call. Germline V gives CDR1 MNHEY, CDR2 SVGAGI. This CDR3 is 14 amino acids long. Trimming pared 5 bases from V and 5 bases from J, leaving 16 bases between. The CDR3 protein is CASSTPMRNDEQYF. The CDR3 DNA follows: TGTGCCAGCAGTACACCTATGAGGAATGACGAGCAGTACTTC.

The J gene is TRBJ1-2, the V gene TRBV6-2 or TRBV6-3; no clear D gene. The CDR3 sequence is 13 residues long. The V end lost 5 bases, the J end lost 3 bases, and 10 bases lay between the germline ends. CDR1 and CDR2 (germline): MNHEY, SVGEGT. The CDR3 loop is CASSPPSHYGYTF. The CDR3 region has the DNA TGTGCCAGCAGTCCCCCGAGTCACTATGGCTACACCTTC.

V gene TRBV19 combines with J gene TRBJ2-1; no reliable D call. Germline values: CDR1 LNHDA, CDR2 SQIVND (reference sequence). CDR3 length: 15 residues. The V gene lost 9 bases and the J gene lost 4 bases, with 19 bases spanning the gap. As DNA, the CDR3 is TGTGCCAGCGCCCGCGCCGACACTGGTTACAATGAGCAGTTCTTC. Its protein is CASARADTGYNEQFF.

This clone was recorded once. The V and J genes are TRBV5-6 and TRBJ1-5, with D tentatively TRBD1 (5 bases). The germline gives CDR1 SGHDT, CDR2 YYEEEE. CDR3 size: 16 residues. Trimming stripped 2 bases from V and 9 bases from J, with 21 bases between. CDR3 in amino acids: CASSLRELEGQGPQHF. As DNA, the CDR3 is TGTGCCAGCAGCTTAAGAGAGCTGGAGGGGCAGGGGCCCCAGCATTTT.

The chain joins TRBV7-7 to TRBJ2-7, with D possibly matching TRBD1 (5 bases). Germline CDR1 and CDR2: SSHAT and FNYEAQ (reference sequence). This CDR3 region has 15 residues. Trimming took off 4 bases at V and 3 bases at J, with 16 bases between the two ends. The CDR3 is CASSSELGVGYEQYF. CDR3 nucleotide sequence: TGTGCCAGCAGCTCCGAGTTAGGGGTTGGCTACGAGCAGTACTTC.

The chain joins TRBV12-3 or TRBV12-4 to TRBJ1-1; possible D gene TRBD1, 5 bases. The V gene lost 6 bases and the J gene lost 8 bases, with 16 bases spanning the gap. The CDR3 runs 13 residues. CDR3 residues: CASRPGPAGEAFF. The CDR3 nucleotides read TGTGCCAGCAGGCCGGGGCCGGCTGGGGAAGCTTTCTTT.

J is TRBJ1-6 and V is TRBV7-9; TRBD1 agrees at 7 bases. Germline V gene data show CDR1 as SEHNR and CDR2 as FQNEAQ (reference sequence). The length of the CDR3 is 13 residues. The CDR3 is CAVNRGQGSPLHF. CDR3 nucleotides: TGTGCGGTAAACAGGGGACAAGGGTCACCCCTCCACTTT.

CDR3 amino acids: CASSLANTGNEQFF. In nucleotides, the CDR3 is TGTGCCAGTAGCTTGGCTAACACCGGGAATGAGCAGTTCTTC. The V and J genes are TRBV19 and TRBJ2-1; unclear D gene. Germline-derived CDR1 and CDR2 are LNHDA and SQIVND (reference sequence). This CDR3 has 14 residues. Between the trimmed V and J ends, which lost 6 bases and 7 bases, there was a span of 16 bases.

V gene TRBV10-1 combines with J gene TRBJ2-4, with D perhaps matching TRBD2 (6 bases). V lost 10 bases and J 0 bases, leaving 13 bases between the germline ends. Germline V gives CDR1 WNHNN, CDR2 SYGVQD (reference sequence). CDR3 length equals 14 residues. This CDR3 reads CAKEGPLAKNIQYF. The DNA for the CDR3 is TGCGCCAAGGAGGGGCCGCTAGCCAAAAACATTCAGTACTTC.

The CDR3, as DNA: TGCGCCAGCAGCCAGACAGGACAAATCTATGGCTACACCTTC. Encoded protein: CASSQTGQIYGYTF. The chain combines TRBV4-1 with TRBJ1-2; weak D call: TRBD1 (6 bases). Germline V gives CDR1 MGHRA, CDR2 YSYEKL. Trimming removed 3 bases from V and 4 bases from J, with 12 bases in between. This CDR3 spans 14 amino acids.

The V and J genes are TRBV2 and TRBJ1-5; tentatively, D is TRBD1 (6 bases). There are 13 residues in the CDR3. The germline V gene encodes CDR1 SNHLY and CDR2 FYNNEI. The V end lost 4 bases, the J end lost 7 bases, and 11 bases lay between the germline ends. Here the CDR3 DNA reads TGTGCCAGCAGTGCGGACAGCGGGCAGCCCCAGCATTTT. It specifies CASSADSGQPQHF.

The chain uses TRBV25-1 and TRBJ2-2, with TRBD1 as a possible D gene (5 bases). CDR3 length: 14 amino acids. V lost 3 bases and J lost 5, with 10 bases in between. Per germline, CDR1 MGHDK and CDR2 SYGVNS. The chain's CDR3 is CASSDPRVTGELFF. DNA of the CDR3: TGTGCCAGCAGTGACCCCAGGGTGACCGGGGAGCTGTTTTTT. Full variable domain (outside the CDR3, taken from reference TRBV25-1 and TRBJ2-2): EADIYQTPRYLVIGTGKKITLECSQTMGHDKMYWYQQDPGMELHLIHYSYGVNSTEKGDLSSESTVSRIRTEHFPLTLESARPSHTSQYLCASSDPRVTGELFFGEGSRLTVL.

This sequence joins TRBV6-5 and TRBJ2-6, with D perhaps matching TRBD1 (5 bases). Germline CDR1 is MNHEY and CDR2 is SVGAGI. This CDR3 contains 15 residues. Trimming cost V 6 bases and J 1 base, with 10 bases left between them. CDR3: CASSRTSSGANVLTF. In DNA, the CDR3 is TGTGCCAGCAGCCGGACAAGTTCTGGGGCCAACGTCCTGACTTTC.

J is TRBJ1-2 and V is TRBV25-1, with no clear D. Deletions cut 4 bases from V and 7 bases from J, with 7 bases between. Germline CDR1 is MGHDK and CDR2 is SYGVNS. The CDR3 covers 11 residues. This chain's CDR3 is CASSVGSGYTF. CDR3 coding DNA: TGTGCCAGCAGTGTCGGGAGTGGCTACACCTTC.